Listed here is a single T cell receptor (beta chain). These data are taken from a study of T-cell reconstitution after alpha-beta-depleted transplantation in children. Unique molecular identifiers tagged the TCRbeta library. TCRdb reanalysed the PCR reads using MiXCR and keeps one entry per CDR3 protein. The data hold about 690,000 distinct CDR3 sequences, with around 16% observed a single time. The CDR3 extends over 15 amino acids. Trimming cost V 5 bases and J 2 bases; bases outside gene matches: 8. Per germline, CDR1 SEHNR and CDR2 FQNEAQ (reference sequence). This clonotype originated in a human donor who donated a stem cell graft to a child with acute myeloid leukemia. The chain links TRBV7-9 to TRBJ2-5, with 7 bases fitting TRBD1. The sequencing here drew on PBMCs from the stem cell graft donor, taken from the stem cell graft. The CDR3 sequence: CASSPDRLRQETQYF. The DNA of the CDR3 is TGTGCCAGCAGCCCGGACAGGTTACGACAAGAGACCCAGTACTTC.